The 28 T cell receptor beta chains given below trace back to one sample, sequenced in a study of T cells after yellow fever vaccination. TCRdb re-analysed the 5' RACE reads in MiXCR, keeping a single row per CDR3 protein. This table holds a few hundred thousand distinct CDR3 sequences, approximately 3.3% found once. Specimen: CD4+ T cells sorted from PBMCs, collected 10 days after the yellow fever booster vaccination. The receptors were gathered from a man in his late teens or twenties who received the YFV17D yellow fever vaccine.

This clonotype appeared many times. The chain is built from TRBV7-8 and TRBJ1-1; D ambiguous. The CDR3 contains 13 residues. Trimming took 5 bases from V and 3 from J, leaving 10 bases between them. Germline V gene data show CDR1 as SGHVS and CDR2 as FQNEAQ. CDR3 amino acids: CASSPGTYTEAFF. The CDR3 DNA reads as TGTGCCAGCAGCCCCGGTACATACACTGAAGCTTTCTTT.

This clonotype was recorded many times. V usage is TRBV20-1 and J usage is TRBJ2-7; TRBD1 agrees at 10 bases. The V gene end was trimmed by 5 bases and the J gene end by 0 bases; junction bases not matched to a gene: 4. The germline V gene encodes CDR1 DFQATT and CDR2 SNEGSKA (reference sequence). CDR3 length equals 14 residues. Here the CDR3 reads CSARTGGNSYEQYF. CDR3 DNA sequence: TGCAGTGCTCGGACAGGGGGGAACTCCTACGAGCAGTACTTC.

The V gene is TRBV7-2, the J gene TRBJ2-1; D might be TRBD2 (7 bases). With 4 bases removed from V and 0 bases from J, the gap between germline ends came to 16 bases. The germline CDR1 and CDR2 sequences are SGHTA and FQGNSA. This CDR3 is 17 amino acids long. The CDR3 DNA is TGTGCCAGCAGCTGGACGGCGGGGGCGGGCTCCTACAATGAGCAGTTCTTC. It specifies CASSWTAGAGSYNEQFF. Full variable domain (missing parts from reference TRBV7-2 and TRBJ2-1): GAGVSQSPSNKVTEKGKDVELRCDPISGHTALYWYRQSLGQGLEFLIYFQGNSAPDKSGLPSDRFSAERTGGSVSTLTIQRTQQEDSAVYLCASSWTAGAGSYNEQFFGPGTRLTVL.

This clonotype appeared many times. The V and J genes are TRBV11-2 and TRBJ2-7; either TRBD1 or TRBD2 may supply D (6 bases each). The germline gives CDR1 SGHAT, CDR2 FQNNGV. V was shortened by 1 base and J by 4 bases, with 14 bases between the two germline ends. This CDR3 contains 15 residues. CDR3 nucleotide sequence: TGTGCCAGCAGCTTAGTCGCCGGGGGCGGGTACGAGCAGTACGTC. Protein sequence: CASSLVAGGGYEQYV.

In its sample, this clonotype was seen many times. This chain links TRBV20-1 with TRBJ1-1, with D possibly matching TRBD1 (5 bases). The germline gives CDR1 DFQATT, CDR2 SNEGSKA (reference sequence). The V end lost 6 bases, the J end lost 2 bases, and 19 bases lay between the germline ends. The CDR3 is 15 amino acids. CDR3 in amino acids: CSAPTPRAFNTEAFF. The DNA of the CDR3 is TGCAGTGCGCCGACACCCAGGGCGTTTAACACTGAAGCTTTCTTT.

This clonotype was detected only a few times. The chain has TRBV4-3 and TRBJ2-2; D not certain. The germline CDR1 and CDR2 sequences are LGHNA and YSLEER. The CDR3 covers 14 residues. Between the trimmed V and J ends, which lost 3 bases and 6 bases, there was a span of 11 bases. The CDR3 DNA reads TGCGCCAGCAGCCACCCTGGGGAAGCCGGGGAGCTGTTTTTT. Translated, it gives CASSHPGEAGELFF.

The CDR3 region has the DNA TGTGCCAGCAGCTCCACCGGGACAGGGGTCGAGACCCAGTACTTC. This gives the protein CASSSTGTGVETQYF. J is TRBJ2-5 and V is TRBV7-2, with 10 positions matching TRBD1. V shed 4 bases and J 5 bases; nucleotides not matched to a gene: 7. The CDR3 extends over 15 amino acids. CDR1 is SGHTA and CDR2 is FQGNSA in the germline V gene.

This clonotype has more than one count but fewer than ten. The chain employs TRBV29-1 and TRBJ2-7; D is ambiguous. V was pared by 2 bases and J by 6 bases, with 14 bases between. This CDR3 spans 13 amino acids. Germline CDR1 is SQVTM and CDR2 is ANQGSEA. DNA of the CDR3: TGCAGCGTTGAAAAAACGGATACCGTCGAGCAGTACTTC. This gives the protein CSVEKTDTVEQYF.

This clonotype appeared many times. The chain's CDR3 is CASSFPRGPTGELFF. The CDR3 DNA reads TGTGCCAGCAGCTTTCCTAGGGGACCCACCGGGGAGCTGTTTTTT. The chain carries TRBV7-2 and TRBJ2-2; D is possibly TRBD1 or TRBD2 (5 bases each). The CDR3 sequence is 15 residues long. Between the trimmed V and J ends, which lost 3 bases and 4 bases, there was a span of 12 bases. In germline, CDR1 is SGHTA, CDR2 FQGNSA.

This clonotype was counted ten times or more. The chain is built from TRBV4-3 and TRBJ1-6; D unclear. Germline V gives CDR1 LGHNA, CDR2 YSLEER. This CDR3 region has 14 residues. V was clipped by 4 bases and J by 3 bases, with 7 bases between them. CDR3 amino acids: CASSLGIYNSPLHF. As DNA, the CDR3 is TGCGCCAGCAGCCTTGGCATCTATAATTCACCCCTCCACTTT.

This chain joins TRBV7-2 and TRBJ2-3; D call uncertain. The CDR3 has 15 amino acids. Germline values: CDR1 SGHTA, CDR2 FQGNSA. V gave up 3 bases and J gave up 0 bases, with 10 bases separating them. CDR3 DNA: TGTGCCAGCAGCTTCCACGACGGGAGCACAGATACGCAGTATTTT. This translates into CASSFHDGSTDTQYF.

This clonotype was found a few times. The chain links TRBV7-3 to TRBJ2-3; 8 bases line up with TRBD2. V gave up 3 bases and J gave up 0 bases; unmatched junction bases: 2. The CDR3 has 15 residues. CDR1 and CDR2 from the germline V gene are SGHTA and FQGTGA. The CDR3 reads CASSLTSASTDTQYF. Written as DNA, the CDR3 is TGTGCCAGCAGCTTGACTAGCGCTAGCACAGATACGCAGTATTTT.

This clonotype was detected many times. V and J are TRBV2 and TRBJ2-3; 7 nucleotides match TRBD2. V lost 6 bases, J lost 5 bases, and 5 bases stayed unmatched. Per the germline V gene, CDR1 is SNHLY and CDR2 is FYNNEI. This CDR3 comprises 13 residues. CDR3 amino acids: CASSGLVVDTQYF. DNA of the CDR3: TGTGCCAGCAGCGGACTAGTGGTAGATACGCAGTATTTT. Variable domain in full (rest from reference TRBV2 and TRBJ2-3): EPEVTQTPSHQVTQMGQEVILRCVPISNHLYFYWYRQILGQKVEFLVSFYNNEISEKSEIFDDQFSVERPDGSNFTLKIRSTKLEDSAMYFCASSGLVVDTQYFGPGTRLTVL.

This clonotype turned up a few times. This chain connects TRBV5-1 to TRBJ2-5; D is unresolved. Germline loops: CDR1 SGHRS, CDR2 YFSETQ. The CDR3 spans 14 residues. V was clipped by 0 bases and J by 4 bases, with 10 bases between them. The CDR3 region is CASSLAALSETQYF. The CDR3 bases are TGCGCCAGCAGCTTGGCCGCGTTGTCAGAGACCCAGTACTTC.

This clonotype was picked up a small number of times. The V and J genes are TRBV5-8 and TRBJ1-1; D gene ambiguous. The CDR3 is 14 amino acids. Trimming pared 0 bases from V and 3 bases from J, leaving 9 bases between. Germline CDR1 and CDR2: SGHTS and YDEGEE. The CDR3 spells CASSLVPVYTEAFF. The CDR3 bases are TGTGCCAGCAGCTTGGTGCCAGTTTACACTGAAGCTTTCTTT.

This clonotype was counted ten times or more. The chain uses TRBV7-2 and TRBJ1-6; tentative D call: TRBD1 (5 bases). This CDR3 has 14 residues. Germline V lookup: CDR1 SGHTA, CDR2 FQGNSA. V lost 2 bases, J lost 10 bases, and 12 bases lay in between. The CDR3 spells CASSLRTRGSPLHF. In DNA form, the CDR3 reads TGTGCCAGCAGCTTACGCACCCGGGGGTCACCCCTCCACTTT.

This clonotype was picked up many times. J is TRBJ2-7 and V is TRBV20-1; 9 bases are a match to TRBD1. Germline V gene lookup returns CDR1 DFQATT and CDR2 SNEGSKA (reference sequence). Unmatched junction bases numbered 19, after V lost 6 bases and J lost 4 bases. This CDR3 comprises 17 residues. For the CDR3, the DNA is TGCAGTGCCGTAGAGATGCTCCCCCGGACAGGGGTGTACGAGCAGTACTTC. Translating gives CSAVEMLPRTGVYEQYF.

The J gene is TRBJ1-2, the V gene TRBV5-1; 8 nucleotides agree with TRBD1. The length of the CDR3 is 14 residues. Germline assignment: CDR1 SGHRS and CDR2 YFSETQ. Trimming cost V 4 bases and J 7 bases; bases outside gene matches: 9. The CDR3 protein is CASSPGPGGGGYTF. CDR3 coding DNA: TGCGCCAGCAGCCCCGGGCCAGGGGGCGGTGGCTACACCTTC.

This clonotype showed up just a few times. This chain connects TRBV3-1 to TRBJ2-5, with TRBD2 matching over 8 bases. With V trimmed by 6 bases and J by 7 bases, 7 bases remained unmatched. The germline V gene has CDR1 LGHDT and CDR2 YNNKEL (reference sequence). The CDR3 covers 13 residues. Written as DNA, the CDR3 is TGTGCCAGCAGGGATGAGGCGGGGGGGACCCAGTACTTC. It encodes CASRDEAGGTQYF.

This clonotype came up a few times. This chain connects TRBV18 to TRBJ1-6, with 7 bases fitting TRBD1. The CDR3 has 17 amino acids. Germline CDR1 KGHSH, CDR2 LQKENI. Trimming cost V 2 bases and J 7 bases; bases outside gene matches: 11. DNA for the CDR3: TGTGCCAGCTCACCAAATGCCAGGGGGTTCACGAATTCACCCCTCCACTTT. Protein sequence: CASSPNARGFTNSPLHF.

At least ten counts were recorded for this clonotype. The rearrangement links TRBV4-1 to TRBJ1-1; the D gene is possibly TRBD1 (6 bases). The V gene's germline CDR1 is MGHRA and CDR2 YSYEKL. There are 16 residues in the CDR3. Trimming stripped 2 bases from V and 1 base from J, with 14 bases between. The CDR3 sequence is CASSQPNRDRNTEAFF. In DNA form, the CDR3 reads TGCGCCAGCAGCCAACCAAACAGGGATAGGAACACTGAAGCTTTCTTT.

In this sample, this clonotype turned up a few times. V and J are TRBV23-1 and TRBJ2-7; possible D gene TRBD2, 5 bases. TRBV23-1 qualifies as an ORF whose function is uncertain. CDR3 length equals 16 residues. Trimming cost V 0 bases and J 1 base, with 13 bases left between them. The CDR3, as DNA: TGCGCCAGCAGTCAATCTGCGGGCAAAATTTCCTACGAGCAGTACGTC. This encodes CASSQSAGKISYEQYV.

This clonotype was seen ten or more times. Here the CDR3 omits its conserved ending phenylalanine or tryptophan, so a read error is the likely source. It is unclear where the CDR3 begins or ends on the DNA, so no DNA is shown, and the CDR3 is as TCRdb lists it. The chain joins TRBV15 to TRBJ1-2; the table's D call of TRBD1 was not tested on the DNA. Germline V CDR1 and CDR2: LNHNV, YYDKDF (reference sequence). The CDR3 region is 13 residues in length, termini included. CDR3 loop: CATRAGQGLRTLY.

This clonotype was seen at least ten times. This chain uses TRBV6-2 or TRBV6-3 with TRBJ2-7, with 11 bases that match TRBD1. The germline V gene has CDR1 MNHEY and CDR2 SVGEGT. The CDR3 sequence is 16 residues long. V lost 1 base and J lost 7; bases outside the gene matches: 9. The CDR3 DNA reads TGTGCCAGCAGTTACTACCGGGACAGGGGGACCAGGGAGCAGTACGTC. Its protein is CASSYYRDRGTREQYV.

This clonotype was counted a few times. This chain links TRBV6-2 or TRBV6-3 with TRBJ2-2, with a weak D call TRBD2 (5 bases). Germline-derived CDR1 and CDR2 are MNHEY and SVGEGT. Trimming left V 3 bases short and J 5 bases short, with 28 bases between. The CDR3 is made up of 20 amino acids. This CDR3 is CASSYQLGFSARTLTGELFF. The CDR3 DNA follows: TGTGCCAGCAGTTATCAACTGGGCTTTTCGGCCAGGACTCTAACCGGGGAGCTGTTTTTT.

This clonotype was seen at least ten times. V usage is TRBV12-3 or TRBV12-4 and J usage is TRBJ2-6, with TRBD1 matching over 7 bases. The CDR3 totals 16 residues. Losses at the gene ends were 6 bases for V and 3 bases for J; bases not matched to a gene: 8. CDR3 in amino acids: CASSPLRGHGANVLTF. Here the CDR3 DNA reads TGTGCCAGCAGCCCTTTGAGGGGGCATGGGGCCAACGTCCTGACTTTC.

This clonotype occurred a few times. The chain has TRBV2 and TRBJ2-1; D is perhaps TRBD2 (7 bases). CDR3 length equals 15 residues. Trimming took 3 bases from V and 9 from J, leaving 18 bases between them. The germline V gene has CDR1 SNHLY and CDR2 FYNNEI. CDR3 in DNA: TGTGCCAGCAGTGAGGAGGGGGGGCTGGCTGGTGAGCAGTTCTTC. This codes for CASSEEGGLAGEQFF.

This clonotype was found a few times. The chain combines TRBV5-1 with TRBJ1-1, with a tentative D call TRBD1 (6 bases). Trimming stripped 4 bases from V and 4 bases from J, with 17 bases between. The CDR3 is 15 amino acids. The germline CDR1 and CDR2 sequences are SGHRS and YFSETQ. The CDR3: CASSLGAGESTEAFF. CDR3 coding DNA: TGCGCCAGCAGCCTGGGGGCCGGGGAGAGCACTGAAGCTTTCTTT.